This TCR beta chain was obtained from a study of shared clonotypes between healthy human individuals. Study context: Each donor contributed plates that comprised three CD4 naive, three CD4 memory, two CD8 naive and one CD8 memory. Study-level findings and limits: A handful of donors had roughly 5% of their naive CD4 clonotypes in common.

TCRdb's table, derived via immunoSEQ multiplex PCR, lists solely in-frame clones and lacks some. The sample carries under 850,000 clones, 55% to 75% recorded once. The CDR3 is 13 residues long. Trimming left V 8 bases short and J 4 bases short, with 17 bases between. Germline-derived CDR1 and CDR2 are SQVTM and ANQGSEA. Details on this clone: The target antigen is unknown.

The specimen was memory CD4+ T cells sorted from blood. As for subset: CD45RA-negative fraction. This TCR was recovered from a woman aged 30 to 39 in good health. This chain joins TRBV29-1 and TRBJ1-2; the D gene is possibly TRBD1 (6 bases). DNA for the CDR3: TGCAGCCTCCAAGATGGGGGCACCTATGGCTACACCTTC. Translation: CSLQDGGTYGYTF.